This T cell receptor beta chain was sequenced in a study of T cell repertoires in cytomegalovirus infection. Study overall: Both a matching HLA type and CMV infection were indicated by public TCR beta signatures.

The V gene lost 1 base and the J gene lost 6 bases, with 7 bases spanning the gap. The CDR3 has 13 residues. Germline CDR1 and CDR2: SGHTA and FQGNSA. The table lists this clonotype with a few counts. Its antigen is unknown. Study conclusions and caveats: HLA-C-restricted TCR beta clonotypes specific for CMV led the ex vivo response. Identification of carriers of CMV plus the relevant HLA was achieved through cumulative public TCR beta family frequency.

TCRdb fed the reads into MiXCR, producing one record per CDR3 protein. The repertoire holds more than 150,000 distinct CDR3 sequences, with roughly 28% as singletons. This TCR was sampled from a human donor in good health (CMV status not recorded). Some clones in this sample may be carry-over from other donors' samples. The chain joins TRBV7-2 to TRBJ2-1; D is unresolved. The source material was PBMCs. CDR3: CASSLDRPNEQFF. In DNA form, the CDR3 reads TGTGCCAGCAGCTTAGACAGACCCAATGAGCAGTTCTTC.